The 10 T cell receptor beta chains given below trace back to one sample, sequenced in a study of T cell responses to AZD1222 COVID-19 vaccine. The method was immunoSEQ multiplex PCR; TCRdb's version includes in-frame clones alone and lacks a portion of them. The sample yields under 200,000 clones, about nine tenths seen once. This sample comprised peripheral blood, obtained on day 0 of AZD1222 vaccination. Receptor source: an adult in good health.

V usage is TRBV5-4 and J usage is TRBJ2-3; 7 bases map to TRBD2. Trimming at V came to 4 bases and at J to 5 bases, leaving 7 bases not matched to a gene. Germline CDR1 is SGHNT and CDR2 is YYREEE (reference sequence). The CDR3 consists of 14 residues. The CDR3 region is CASSRVASGDTQYF. For the CDR3, the DNA is TGTGCCAGCAGCAGGGTGGCTAGCGGAGATACGCAGTATTTT.

V and J are TRBV6-2 or TRBV6-3 and TRBJ1-2; 10 nucleotides align to TRBD1. V shed 5 bases and J 7 bases; nucleotides not matched to a gene: 7. The CDR3 sequence is 14 residues long. Germline values: CDR1 MNHEY, CDR2 SVGEGT. CDR3 loop: CASSNRQGASGYTF. CDR3 DNA: TGTGCCAGCAGTAACCGACAGGGGGCGAGTGGCTACACCTTC.

The gene calls are TRBV11-2 and TRBJ1-6; D might be TRBD1 (5 bases). The CDR3 is 15 amino acids. V lost 7 bases to trimming and J lost 6 bases, with 16 bases between them. Germline assignment: CDR1 SGHAT and CDR2 FQNNGV. The CDR3 protein is CASIREDIVNSPLHF. The CDR3 DNA reads TGTGCCAGCATCAGAGAGGACATAGTTAATTCACCCCTCCACTTT.

The rearrangement uses TRBV5-1 and TRBJ2-3; D unresolved. CDR3 length equals 13 residues. Trimming removed 0 bases at V and 6 bases at J, with 8 bases between. Per the germline V gene, CDR1 is SGHRS and CDR2 is YFSETQ. The CDR3 is CASSLAFMDTQYF. CDR3 coding DNA: TGCGCCAGCAGCTTGGCTTTTATGGATACGCAGTATTTT.

The J gene is TRBJ1-6, the V gene TRBV6-4; unclear D gene. This CDR3 spans 14 amino acids. Germline CDR1 MRHNA, CDR2 SNTAGT. V lost 3 bases to trimming and J lost 2 bases, with 5 bases between them. As DNA, the CDR3 is TGTGCCAGCAGTGAGGCCACCTATAATTCACCCCTCCACTTT. Translating it yields CASSEATYNSPLHF.

The rearrangement uses TRBV24-1 and TRBJ2-1; D may be TRBD1 or TRBD2 (6 bases each). CDR1 is KGHDR, CDR2 SFDVKD, per germline. Deletions cut 3 bases from V and 3 bases from J, with 14 bases between. The CDR3 spans 16 residues. The CDR3 sequence is CATSDRLEGGYNEQFF. The CDR3 nucleotides read TGTGCCACCAGTGATAGGCTAGAGGGGGGCTACAATGAGCAGTTCTTC.

J is TRBJ1-5 and V is TRBV12-3 or TRBV12-4, with D uncertain. This CDR3 contains 13 residues. The V end was cut by 5 bases, the J end by 5 bases, with 10 bases between. Here the CDR3 reads CASSGQAHQPQHF. As DNA, the CDR3 is TGTGCCAGCAGTGGGCAGGCTCATCAGCCCCAGCATTTT.

The V gene is TRBV6-4, the J gene TRBJ1-1; 7 bases fit TRBD1. Trimming cost V 6 bases and J 4 bases; bases outside gene matches: 5. The germline gives CDR1 MRHNA, CDR2 SNTAGT. CDR3 size: 13 residues. CDR3 protein: CASRRQGSTEAFF. CDR3 nucleotides: TGTGCCAGCAGACGACAGGGATCCACTGAAGCTTTCTTT.

This chain connects TRBV15 to TRBJ2-4; no reliable D call. V was cut by 0 bases and J by 0 bases, with 18 bases left in between. Per germline, CDR1 LNHNV and CDR2 YYDKDF (reference sequence). There are 19 residues in the CDR3. CDR3 sequence (DNA): TGTGCCACCAGCAGAGATACTGTTTTGGCAGTTATAGCCAAAAACATTCAGTACTTC. Its translation: CATSRDTVLAVIAKNIQYF. The full variable domain, completed using reference TRBV15 and TRBJ2-4, is DAMVIQNPRYQVTQFGKPVTLSCSQTLNHNVMYWYQQKSSQAPKLLFHYYDKDFNNEADTPDNFQSRRPNTSFCFLDIRSPGLGDTAMYLCATSRDTVLAVIAKNIQYFGAGTRLSVL.

V usage is TRBV5-1 and J usage is TRBJ1-1; D not resolved. Trimming left V 7 bases short and J 0 bases short, with 7 bases between. Per the germline V gene, CDR1 is SGHRS and CDR2 is YFSETQ. This CDR3 is 12 amino acids long. In DNA, the CDR3 is TGCGCCAGCTACGGGGTGAACACTGAAGCTTTCTTT. This sequence encodes CASYGVNTEAFF.